These T cell receptor beta chains were read from a single sample in a study of blood T cell repertoires in COVID-19. Some clones are missing from TCRdb's copy, which holds only in-frame ones; the method was immunoSEQ multiplex PCR. The sample has about 300,000 clones, about 86% seen once. Sample: peripheral blood. These receptors originate from a woman aged 50 to 60 with acute or convalescent COVID-19. The CDR3 runs from the conserved cysteine through the conserved F or W. The order of the fields is V gene, clone size, J gene, D gene, CDR3 DNA, CDR3 protein. D genes are given only for firm matches. The size entry is marked missing in some rows and otherwise reads once, few, many or a size class.

V: TRBV6-1; size: NA; J: TRBJ2-4; D: NA; DNA: TGTGCCAGCAGTGACCCCTTAATTCAAAACATTCAGTACTTC; CDR3: CASSDPLIQNIQYF
V: TRBV5-1; size: NA; J: TRBJ2-1; D: NA; DNA: TGCGCCAGCAGAACCCAGGGGCAATACAATGAGCAGTTCTTC; CDR3: CASRTQGQYNEQFF
V: TRBV5-1; size: NA; J: TRBJ1-5; D: TRBD1; DNA: TGCGCCAGCAGCTTGCACGAACAGGGGGCAGGTCAGCCCCAGCATTTT; CDR3: CASSLHEQGAGQPQHF
V: TRBV5-1; size: NA; J: TRBJ1-2; D: TRBD1; DNA: TGCGCCAGCAGCCCTGACAGGGGCCCTGGCTACACCTTC; CDR3: CASSPDRGPGYTF
V: TRBV30; size: NA; J: TRBJ1-1; D: TRBD1; DNA: TGTGCCTGGGGCCAGGGGGTTGGGAACACTGAAGCTTTCTTT; CDR3: CAWGQGVGNTEAFF
V: TRBV7-2; size: few; J: TRBJ1-1; D: TRBD1; DNA: TGTGCCAGCAGAAAAGACAGGGGAAGCTTAGAAGCTTTCTTT; CDR3: CASRKDRGSLEAFF
V: TRBV4-3; size: NA; J: TRBJ1-3; D: TRBD1; DNA: TGCGCCAGCAGCCGGGACAGGGACCCTGGAAACACCATATATTTT; CDR3: CASSRDRDPGNTIYF
V: TRBV30; size: NA; J: TRBJ1-1; D: NA; DNA: TGTGCCTGGAGTTGGGGGCCCGGCACAGCTTTCTTT; CDR3: CAWSWGPGTAFF
V: TRBV6-5; size: NA; J: TRBJ1-5; D: NA; DNA: TGTGCCACCCGCGGGAATAGCAATCAGCCCCAGCATTTT; CDR3: CATRGNSNQPQHF
V: TRBV7-6; size: NA; J: TRBJ2-2; D: NA; DNA: TGTGCCAGCAGTTCGACAGGAGGCAGCGGGGAGCTGTTTTTT; CDR3: CASSSTGGSGELFF
V: TRBV2; size: NA; J: TRBJ2-2; D: NA; DNA: TGTGCCAGCAGCGGAGACCCCGAGGAGCTGTTTTTT; CDR3: CASSGDPEELFF
V: TRBV2; size: NA; J: TRBJ1-6; D: NA; DNA: TGTGCCAGCAGTGAGCGGCTGAATAATTCACCCCTCCACTTT; CDR3: CASSERLNNSPLHF
V: TRBV23-1; size: NA; J: TRBJ2-7; D: NA; DNA: TGCGCCAGCAGTCTGGGACTCAACTACGAGCAGTACTTC; CDR3: CASSLGLNYEQYF
V: TRBV19; size: NA; J: TRBJ1-3; D: NA; DNA: TGTGCCAGTAGCCCGACTAGGGCAGGGTCTGGAAACACCATATATTTT; CDR3: CASSPTRAGSGNTIYF
V: TRBV24-1; size: NA; J: TRBJ1-5; D: NA; DNA: TGTGCCACCAGTGAGGCAGGGGACCATCAGCCCCAGCATTTT; CDR3: CATSEAGDHQPQHF
V: TRBV18; size: once; J: TRBJ2-5; D: NA; DNA: TGTGCCAGCTCACCCCCTGGCGGGGCTCAAGAGACCCAGTACTTC; CDR3: CASSPPGGAQETQYF
V: TRBV30; size: NA; J: TRBJ1-1; D: NA; DNA: TGTGCCTGGGGCGGGTACACTGAAGCTTTCTTT; CDR3: CAWGGYTEAFF
V: TRBV30; size: once; J: TRBJ2-5; D: TRBD2; DNA: TGTGCCTGGGGTTCCGGGACTAGCGGGAAAGAGACCCAGTACTTC; CDR3: CAWGSGTSGKETQYF
V: TRBV9; size: once; J: TRBJ1-1; D: NA; DNA: TGTGCCAGCAGCGTCGGACAGACAAACACTGAAGCTTTCTTT; CDR3: CASSVGQTNTEAFF
V: TRBV3-1/TRBV3-2; size: NA; J: TRBJ1-2; D: TRBD1; DNA: TGTGCCAGCAGCCAAAATGGGTTGCGAGGGGACAGCGAGTCCTATGGCTACACCTTC; CDR3: CASSQNGLRGDSESYGYTF
V: TRBV4-2; size: NA; J: TRBJ1-3; D: NA; DNA: TGTGCCAGCAGCGAAAAATTGGATTTGGGGGGATATGGAAACACCATATATTTT; CDR3: CASSEKLDLGGYGNTIYF
V: TRBV5-6; size: NA; J: TRBJ1-1; D: TRBD1; DNA: TGTGCCAGCAGCTCACCCTTACCGTTTGGACAGGGCAAAAACACTGAAGCTTTCTTT; CDR3: CASSSPLPFGQGKNTEAFF
V: TRBV2; size: NA; J: TRBJ2-2; D: TRBD2; DNA: TGTGCCAGCAGACCGGGACTAGTGGCCACCGGGGAGCTGTTTTTT; CDR3: CASRPGLVATGELFF
V: TRBV19; size: NA; J: TRBJ1-5; D: NA; DNA: TGTGCCAGTAGTATAATGGGTGGACAAGCCCTCAATCAGCCCCAGCATTTT; CDR3: CASSIMGGQALNQPQHF
V: TRBV18; size: NA; J: TRBJ1-4; D: TRBD1; DNA: TGTGCCAGCTCACTGCGACAGGGGGCCGGTGAAAAACTGTTTTTT; CDR3: CASSLRQGAGEKLFF
V: TRBV30; size: once; J: TRBJ2-5; D: TRBD2; DNA: TGTGCCTGGAATCAGCGGGGGGTCAAAGAGACCCAGTACTTC; CDR3: CAWNQRGVKETQYF
V: TRBV29-1; size: NA; J: TRBJ1-2; D: TRBD1; DNA: TGCAGCGTTGAGACAGGGAGCTATGGCTACACCTTC; CDR3: CSVETGSYGYTF
V: TRBV27; size: NA; J: TRBJ1-2; D: NA; DNA: TGTGCCAGCAGTTTAGGGGCCAGGCACTATGGCTACACCTTC; CDR3: CASSLGARHYGYTF
V: TRBV7-2; size: NA; J: TRBJ1-4; D: TRBD1; DNA: TGTGCCAGCAGCTCCCAGACAGGGATTAATGAAAAACTGTTTTTT; CDR3: CASSSQTGINEKLFF
V: TRBV10-3; size: NA; J: TRBJ1-2; D: NA; DNA: TGTGCCATCAGATCAGGGGCCAGCTCAGCCTATGGCTACACCTTC; CDR3: CAIRSGASSAYGYTF
V: TRBV12-3/TRBV12-4; size: NA; J: TRBJ1-2; D: NA; DNA: TGTGCCAGCAGTTTTAACGGAGACTATGGCTACACCTTC; CDR3: CASSFNGDYGYTF
V: TRBV25-1; size: NA; J: TRBJ1-1; D: NA; DNA: TGTGCCAGCAGTGAATCAGGAGGAAAAGCTTTCTTT; CDR3: CASSESGGKAFF
V: TRBV11-1; size: NA; J: TRBJ1-4; D: NA; DNA: TGTGCCAGCAGCACCGGCGAACGGGGAGAAAAACTGTTTTTT; CDR3: CASSTGERGEKLFF
V: TRBV27; size: NA; J: TRBJ1-5; D: TRBD1; DNA: TGTGCCAGCTCGACTAGGACAGGGGCAGGTCAGCCCCAGCATTTT; CDR3: CASSTRTGAGQPQHF
V: TRBV7-2; size: once; J: TRBJ2-1; D: NA; DNA: TGTGCCAGCAGCTTAGTGAGAAGCCATGAGCAGTTCTTC; CDR3: CASSLVRSHEQFF
V: TRBV2; size: NA; J: TRBJ1-1; D: NA; DNA: TGTGCCAGCAGTGAAAAGGAGGCTATCACTGAAGCTTTCTTT; CDR3: CASSEKEAITEAFF
V: TRBV2; size: NA; J: TRBJ1-2; D: NA; DNA: TGTGCCAGCAGTGAAAGAGGGTACGATGGATATGGCTACACCTTC; CDR3: CASSERGYDGYGYTF
V: TRBV7-2; size: NA; J: TRBJ2-7; D: TRBD2; DNA: TGTGCCAGCAGCCCTCTTGCGGGAGAGCGGTTATCCTACGAGCAGTACTTC; CDR3: CASSPLAGERLSYEQYF
V: TRBV27; size: few; J: TRBJ1-1; D: NA; DNA: TGTGCCAGCAGTTATGGGGCGGGGGCTGAAGCTTTCTTT; CDR3: CASSYGAGAEAFF
V: TRBV6-2/TRBV6-3; size: NA; J: TRBJ2-5; D: NA; DNA: TGTGCCAGCAGTTACTCGGCTCAGGACATAGAGACCCAGTACTTC; CDR3: CASSYSAQDIETQYF
V: TRBV30; size: NA; J: TRBJ2-5; D: NA; DNA: TGTGCCTGGAGGGGGCGAGAGACCCAGTACTTC; CDR3: CAWRGRETQYF
V: TRBV18; size: NA; J: TRBJ1-2; D: NA; DNA: TGTGCCAGCTCACCAACGGCGGAGCGGTATGGCTACACCTTC; CDR3: CASSPTAERYGYTF
V: TRBV4-1; size: NA; J: TRBJ1-1; D: NA; DNA: TGCGCCAGCAGCCTCTCGGACAGCCTGAACACTGAAGCTTTCTTT; CDR3: CASSLSDSLNTEAFF
V: TRBV5-6; size: NA; J: TRBJ1-1; D: NA; DNA: TGTGCCAGCAGCGGGGCGACAGCGAACACTGAAGCTTTCTTT; CDR3: CASSGATANTEAFF
V: TRBV5-1; size: NA; J: TRBJ2-3; D: TRBD2; DNA: TGCGCCAGCAAGACGGGGGGGTCCCAAGATACGCAGTATTTT; CDR3: CASKTGGSQDTQYF
V: TRBV9; size: NA; J: TRBJ1-1; D: NA; DNA: TGTGCCAGCAGCGTAGGAGGGACTGAAGCTTTCTTT; CDR3: CASSVGGTEAFF
V: TRBV11-2; size: NA; J: TRBJ1-4; D: NA; DNA: TGTGCCAGCAGCTTAGCCCACCTGACAACCGAAAAACTGTTTTTT; CDR3: CASSLAHLTTEKLFF
V: TRBV5-1; size: NA; J: TRBJ2-2; D: NA; DNA: TGCGCCAGCAGCTTGGTAGTGGCAGGGGTAGCAGGGGAGCTGTTTTTT; CDR3: CASSLVVAGVAGELFF
V: TRBV19; size: NA; J: TRBJ2-5; D: NA; DNA: TGTGCCAGTAGTATTCGTGGGAGTGTGGAGGAGACCCAGTACTTC; CDR3: CASSIRGSVEETQYF
V: TRBV11-2; size: NA; J: TRBJ1-2; D: NA; DNA: TGTGCCAGCAGCTTTGTGGGAAGGGGAAAGGGTGGCTATGGCTACACCTTC; CDR3: CASSFVGRGKGGYGYTF
V: TRBV30; size: NA; J: TRBJ1-2; D: NA; DNA: TGTGCCTGGACGAACAGGGAAGGTCCCACCTTC; CDR3: CAWTNREGPTF
V: TRBV15; size: NA; J: TRBJ1-4; D: NA; DNA: TGTGCCACCAGCAGAGTAGGAACGGGGATAGCTGAAAAACTGTTTTTT; CDR3: CATSRVGTGIAEKLFF
V: TRBV11-2; size: NA; J: TRBJ1-2; D: TRBD1; DNA: TGTGCCAGCAGCTTCCACCAGGACAGGCGGACCTTC; CDR3: CASSFHQDRRTF
V: TRBV3-1/TRBV3-2; size: NA; J: TRBJ2-2; D: NA; DNA: TGTGCCAGCAGCCAGCTCGGGGGAGGCGGGGAGCTGTTTTTT; CDR3: CASSQLGGGGELFF
V: TRBV5-1; size: NA; J: TRBJ2-3; D: TRBD2; DNA: TGCGCCAGCAGCCCGGGACTAGCGGGGGGCGTCACAGATACGCAGTATTTT; CDR3: CASSPGLAGGVTDTQYF
V: TRBV19; size: NA; J: TRBJ1-1; D: NA; DNA: TGTGCCAGCAGACCTGGCAGGGTGAACACTGAAGCTTTCTTT; CDR3: CASRPGRVNTEAFF